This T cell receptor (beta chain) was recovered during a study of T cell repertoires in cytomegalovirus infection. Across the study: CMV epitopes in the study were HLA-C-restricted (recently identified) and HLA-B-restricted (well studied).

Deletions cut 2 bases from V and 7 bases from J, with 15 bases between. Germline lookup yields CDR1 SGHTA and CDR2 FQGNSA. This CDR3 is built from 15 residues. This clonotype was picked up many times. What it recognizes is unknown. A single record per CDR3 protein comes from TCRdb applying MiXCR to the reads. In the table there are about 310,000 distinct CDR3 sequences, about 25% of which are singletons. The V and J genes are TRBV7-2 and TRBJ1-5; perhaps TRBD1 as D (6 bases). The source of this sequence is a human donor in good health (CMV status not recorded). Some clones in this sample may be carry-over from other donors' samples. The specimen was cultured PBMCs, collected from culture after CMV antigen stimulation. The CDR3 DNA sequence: TGTGCCAGCAGCTTACGCAGGGGATCAGGACAGCCCCAGCATTTT. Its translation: CASSLRRGSGQPQHF.